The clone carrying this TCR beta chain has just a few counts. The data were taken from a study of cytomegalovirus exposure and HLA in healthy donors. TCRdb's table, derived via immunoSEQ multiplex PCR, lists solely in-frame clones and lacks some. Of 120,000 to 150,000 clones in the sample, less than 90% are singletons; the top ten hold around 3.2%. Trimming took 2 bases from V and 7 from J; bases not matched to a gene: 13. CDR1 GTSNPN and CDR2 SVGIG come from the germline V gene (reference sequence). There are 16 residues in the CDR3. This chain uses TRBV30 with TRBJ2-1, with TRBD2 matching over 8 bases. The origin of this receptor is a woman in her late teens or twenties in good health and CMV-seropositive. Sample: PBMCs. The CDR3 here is CAWSPWASGRQNEQFF. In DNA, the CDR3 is TGTGCCTGGAGTCCCTGGGCGAGCGGGAGACAAAATGAGCAGTTCTTC.